The following is a T cell receptor (beta chain) sequence with its context. Exclusion followed for patients with uncontrolled infection, other autoimmune disease, pregnancy or lactation. Amplification yielded TCR beta CDR3 regions, with RNA transcripts as the source. HTBI primers drove first-round RT-PCR of the TCR CDR3. TCRdb called the multiplex PCR reads again in MiXCR, with one record for every CDR3 protein. The profile shows tens of thousands of distinct CDR3 sequences, roughly 45% of them singletons. The data were obtained in a study of T cells in Graves' hyperthyroidism and ophthalmopathy. Trimming left V 1 base short and J 5 bases short, with 24 bases between. The CDR3 totals 18 residues. From germline, CDR1 is SGHTA and CDR2 FQGTGA.

The sample consisted of blood. This TCR was recovered from a woman aged 25 to 39 with Graves' hyperthyroidism. The chain couples TRBV7-3 to TRBJ2-7; possibly TRBD1 or TRBD2 for D (6 bases each). The CDR3 protein is CASSLIPGRTGGTNEQYF. CDR3 in DNA: TGTGCCAGCAGCTTAATCCCCGGGCGCACCGGGGGCACGAACGAGCAGTACTTC.